This T cell receptor beta chain was found in a study of a mutant IDH1 vaccine in newly diagnosed glioma. Produced via immunoSEQ multiplex PCR; TCRdb's table is partial and in-frame only. The data show around 23,000 clones, 75% to 80% seen once. As to this clone: Its specificity is unknown.

Time point here: week 5, during vaccination. Each dose of the vaccine consisted of 300 ug of mutant IDH1 20-mer peptide, with topical imiquimod. Here the sequenced sample was PBMCs, taken from a glioma patient whose treatment included an IDH1 peptide vaccine. The clonotype was recovered from a man between 40 and 49 years old with glioma.

CDR3 region: CASSIDGKGYYGYTF. In nucleotides, the CDR3 is TGTGCCAGTAGTATAGATGGGAAGGGCTACTATGGCTACACCTTC. The chain links TRBV19 to TRBJ1-2; no firm D call. CDR1 is LNHDA, CDR2 SQIVND, per germline (reference sequence). The CDR3 consists of 15 residues. V was cut by 0 bases and J by 3 bases, with 11 bases left in between. The complete variable domain, with remaining parts taken from reference TRBV19 and TRBJ1-2, reads DGGITQSPKYLFRKEGQNVTLSCEQNLNHDAMYWYRQDPGQGLRLIYYSQIVNDFQKGDIAEGYSVSREKKESFPLTVTSAQKNPTAFYLCASSIDGKGYYGYTFGSGTRLTVV.